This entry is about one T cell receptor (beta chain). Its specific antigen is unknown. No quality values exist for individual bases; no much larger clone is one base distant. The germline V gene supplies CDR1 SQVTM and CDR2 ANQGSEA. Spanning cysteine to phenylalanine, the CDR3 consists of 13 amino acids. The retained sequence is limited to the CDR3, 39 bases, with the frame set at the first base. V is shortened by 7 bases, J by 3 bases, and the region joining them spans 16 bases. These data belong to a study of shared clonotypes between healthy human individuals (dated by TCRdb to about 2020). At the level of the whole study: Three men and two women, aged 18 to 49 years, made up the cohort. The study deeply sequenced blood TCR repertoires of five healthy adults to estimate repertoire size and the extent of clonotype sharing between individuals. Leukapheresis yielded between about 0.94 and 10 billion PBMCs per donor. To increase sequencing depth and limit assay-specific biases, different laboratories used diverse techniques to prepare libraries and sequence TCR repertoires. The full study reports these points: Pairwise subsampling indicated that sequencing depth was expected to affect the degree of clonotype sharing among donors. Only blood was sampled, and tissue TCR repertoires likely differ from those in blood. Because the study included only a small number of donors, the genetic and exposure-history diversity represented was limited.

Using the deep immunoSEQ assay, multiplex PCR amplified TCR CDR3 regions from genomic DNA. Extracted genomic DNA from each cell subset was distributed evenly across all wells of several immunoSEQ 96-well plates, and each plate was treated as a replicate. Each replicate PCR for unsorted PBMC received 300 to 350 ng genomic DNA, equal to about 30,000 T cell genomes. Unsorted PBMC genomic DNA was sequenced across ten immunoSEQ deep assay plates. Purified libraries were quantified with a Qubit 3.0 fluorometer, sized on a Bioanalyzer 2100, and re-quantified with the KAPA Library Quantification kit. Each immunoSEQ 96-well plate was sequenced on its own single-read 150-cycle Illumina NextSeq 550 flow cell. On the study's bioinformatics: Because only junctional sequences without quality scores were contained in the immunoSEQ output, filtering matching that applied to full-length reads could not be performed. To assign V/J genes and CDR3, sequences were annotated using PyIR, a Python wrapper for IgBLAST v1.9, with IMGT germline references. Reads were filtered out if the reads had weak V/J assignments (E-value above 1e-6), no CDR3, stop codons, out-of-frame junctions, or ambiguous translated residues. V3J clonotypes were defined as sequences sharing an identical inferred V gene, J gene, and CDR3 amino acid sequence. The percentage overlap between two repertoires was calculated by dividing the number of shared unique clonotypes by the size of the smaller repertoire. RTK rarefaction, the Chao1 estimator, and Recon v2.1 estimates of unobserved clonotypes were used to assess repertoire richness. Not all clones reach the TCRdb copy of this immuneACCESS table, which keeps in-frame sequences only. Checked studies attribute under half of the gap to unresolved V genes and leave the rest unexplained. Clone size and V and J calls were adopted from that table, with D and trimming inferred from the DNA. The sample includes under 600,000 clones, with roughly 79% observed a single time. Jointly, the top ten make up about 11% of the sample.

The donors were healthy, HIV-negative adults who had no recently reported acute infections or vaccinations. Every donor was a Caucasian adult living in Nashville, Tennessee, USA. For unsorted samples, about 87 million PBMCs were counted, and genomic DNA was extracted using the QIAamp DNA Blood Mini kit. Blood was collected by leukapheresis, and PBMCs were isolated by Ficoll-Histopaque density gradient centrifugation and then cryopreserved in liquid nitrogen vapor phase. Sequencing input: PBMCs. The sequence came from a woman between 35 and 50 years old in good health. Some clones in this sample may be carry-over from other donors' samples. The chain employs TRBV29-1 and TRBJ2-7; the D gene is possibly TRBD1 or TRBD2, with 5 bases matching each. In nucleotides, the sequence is TGCAGCGCACGGGACGGGCGAGACTACGAGCAGTACTTC. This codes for CSARDGRDYEQYF.